The next 26 T cell receptor beta chains were all read from a single sample in a study of CD8 T cells in Susac syndrome. Reverse transcription of about 0.45 to 1 ug RNA was performed with random hexamers. TCRdb fed the immunoSEQ multiplex PCR reads into MiXCR, producing one record per CDR3 protein. The sample lists about 190,000 distinct CDR3 sequences, under 95% occurring once. The specimen sequenced was CD4+ T cells from PBMCs. Receptors originate from a human donor in good health.

The rearrangement uses TRBV6-5 and TRBJ2-7; the match to TRBD1 covers 8 bases. Per the germline V gene, CDR1 is MNHEY and CDR2 is SVGAGI. The CDR3 sequence is 16 residues long. Germline trimming cut 2 bases from V and 2 bases from J; bases unmatched to any gene: 8. The CDR3 coding sequence is TGTGCCAGCAGTTACAAAACAGGGGGTGGGGCCTACGAGCAGTACTTC. It yields the protein CASSYKTGGGAYEQYF.

The chain combines TRBV5-1 with TRBJ2-1, with no clear D. The CDR3 is 12 amino acids. The germline V gene has CDR1 SGHRS and CDR2 YFSETQ. Trimming cost V 0 bases and J 8 bases, with 6 bases left between them. CDR3 protein: CASSLGRDEQFF. DNA of the CDR3: TGCGCCAGCAGCTTGGGACGGGATGAGCAGTTCTTC.

The chain recombines TRBV2 with TRBJ1-1; D may be TRBD1 (5 bases). The V and J ends lost 6 bases and 4 bases respectively, with 18 bases between them. The CDR3 totals 15 residues. Germline V CDR1 and CDR2: SNHLY, FYNNEI. The CDR3 loop is CASSGRSRRGTEAFF. DNA for the CDR3: TGTGCCAGCAGCGGACGGTCCCGAAGGGGCACTGAAGCTTTCTTT.

This chain joins TRBV20-1 and TRBJ1-5; TRBD1 matches 7 bases. From germline, CDR1 is DFQATT and CDR2 SNEGSKA (reference sequence). V dropped 3 bases and J dropped 3; count of bases not matched to a gene: 2. CDR3 length: 13 residues. The CDR3 sequence: CSASGQANQPQHF. DNA for the CDR3: TGCAGTGCTAGTGGACAGGCCAATCAGCCCCAGCATTTT.

The chain recombines TRBV7-8 with TRBJ2-5, with TRBD2 as a possible D gene (5 bases). Germline V CDR1 and CDR2: SGHVS, FQNEAQ. Between the trimmed V and J ends, which lost 2 bases and 3 bases, there was a span of 19 bases. This CDR3 is 17 amino acids long. The CDR3, as DNA: TGTGCCAGCAGCTTACCCGCACAAGGGAGTACGGAAGAGACCCAGTACTTC. Its translation: CASSLPAQGSTEETQYF.

The chain joins TRBV19 to TRBJ1-5; D is undetermined. The germline CDR1 and CDR2 sequences are LNHDA and SQIVND (reference sequence). The CDR3 is 15 residues long. Deletions cut 5 bases from V and 1 base from J, with 12 bases between. In DNA, the CDR3 is TGTGCCAGTAGTGTTCAAACCTCAAGCAATCAGCCCCAGCATTTT. Translating gives CASSVQTSSNQPQHF.

The chain combines TRBV29-1 with TRBJ2-2; TRBD2 matches 8 bases. Germline V CDR1 and CDR2: SQVTM, ANQGSEA. The CDR3 contains 13 residues. V lost 4 bases, J lost 6 bases, and 4 bases stayed unmatched. In DNA, the CDR3 is TGCAGCGTTGGGGCGGGGGGAGCCGGGGAGCTGTTTTTT. Translated, it gives CSVGAGGAGELFF.

The V gene is TRBV5-1, the J gene TRBJ1-3, with 8 positions matching TRBD1. Germline assignment: CDR1 SGHRS and CDR2 YFSETQ. The CDR3 sequence is 16 residues long. Trimming cost V 0 bases and J 6 bases; bases outside gene matches: 8. The CDR3 DNA is TGCGCCAGCAGCTTGGTTATGACAGGGGCTGAAAACACCATATATTTT. Translated: CASSLVMTGAENTIYF.

This chain joins TRBV4-3 and TRBJ1-5; 8 bases line up with TRBD1. The CDR3 has 16 amino acids. Germline V CDR1 and CDR2: LGHNA, YSLEER. V gave up 0 bases and J gave up 5 bases; unmatched junction bases: 6. The CDR3 protein is CASSQERQGAYQPQHF. DNA of the CDR3: TGCGCCAGCAGCCAAGAGAGGCAGGGGGCCTATCAGCCCCAGCATTTT.

This clonotype appeared once. CDR3 sequence reads: CASSQDTAQPQHF. DNA for the CDR3: TGTGCCAGCAGCCAAGACACGGCTCAGCCCCAGCATTTT. The J gene is TRBJ1-5, the V gene TRBV4-2, with D unclear. The germline V and J ends were trimmed by 0 bases and 6 bases, with 6 bases remaining between them. The CDR3 is made up of 13 amino acids. CDR1 is LGHNA and CDR2 is YNFKEQ in the germline V gene.

The rearrangement joins TRBV28 to TRBJ2-1; either TRBD1 or TRBD2 may fit D (5 bases each). The germline V and J ends were trimmed by 3 bases and 3 bases, with 18 bases remaining between them. This CDR3 contains 17 residues. Looked up from germline, CDR1 is MDHEN and CDR2 is SYDVKM. This chain's CDR3 is CASSLYGGGIDYNEQFF. The CDR3 coding sequence is TGTGCCAGCAGTTTGTACGGTGGGGGAATTGACTACAATGAGCAGTTCTTC.

The rearrangement joins TRBV19 to TRBJ1-4; D not resolved. Germline V lookup: CDR1 LNHDA, CDR2 SQIVND (reference sequence). The CDR3 is 16 residues long. Trimming took off 8 bases at V and 0 bases at J, with 16 bases between the two ends. CDR3 in DNA: TGTGCCAGTGGCAGGACCTCTTCCGCAACTAATGAAAAACTGTTTTTT. Amino acid sequence: CASGRTSSATNEKLFF.

This clonotype has just one count. This chain joins TRBV29-1 and TRBJ1-1; TRBD1 matches 8 bases. Germline CDR1 SQVTM, CDR2 ANQGSEA. Trimming at V came to 4 bases and at J to 1 base, leaving 5 bases not matched to a gene. This CDR3 region has 14 residues. CDR3 in DNA: TGCAGCGTTGGACAGGGGACTTGGAACACTGAAGCTTTCTTT. Protein: CSVGQGTWNTEAFF.

This sequence joins TRBV6-1 and TRBJ1-1; the D is unclear. CDR3 size: 16 residues. Germline loops: CDR1 MNHNS, CDR2 SASEGT. The V end was cut by 5 bases, the J end by 1 base, with 17 bases between. CDR3 DNA sequence: TGTGCCAGCAGTCAGCAGGAGAAGGGAAGGAACACTGAAGCTTTCTTT. Translation gives CASSQQEKGRNTEAFF.

This clonotype was found once. The chain links TRBV19 to TRBJ2-3; either TRBD1 or TRBD2 may supply D (5 bases each). The CDR3 totals 15 residues. Per the germline V gene, CDR1 is LNHDA and CDR2 is SQIVND (reference sequence). Trimming took 1 base from V and 6 from J, leaving 14 bases between them. This CDR3 reads CASSIAAGTWDTQYF. The CDR3 DNA follows: TGTGCCAGTAGTATAGCGGCCGGGACCTGGGATACGCAGTATTTT.

This chain joins TRBV9 and TRBJ1-3, with D uncertain. The germline V and J ends were trimmed by 4 bases and 0 bases, with 11 bases remaining between them. The CDR3 is made up of 15 amino acids. Germline lookup yields CDR1 SGDLS and CDR2 YYNGEE. CDR3 sequence: CASSPLDVSGNTIYF. CDR3 nucleotide sequence: TGTGCCAGCAGCCCATTGGATGTCTCTGGAAACACCATATATTTT.

This CDR3 is CASRVRTGAMNEQFF. The DNA for the CDR3 is TGTGCCAGCAGGGTCCGGACGGGGGCGATGAATGAGCAGTTCTTC. This rearrangement joins TRBV2 to TRBJ2-1; D is perhaps TRBD1 or TRBD2 (6 bases each). The ends were cut back, 6 bases at V and 7 bases at J, with 19 bases in the middle. Germline assignment: CDR1 SNHLY and CDR2 FYNNEI. This CDR3 spans 15 amino acids.

The CDR3 nucleotides are TGTGCCTGGAGGTTGACAGGGAGGAACACTGAAGCTTTCTTT. Encoded protein: CAWRLTGRNTEAFF. This chain connects TRBV30 to TRBJ1-1; 7 positions agree with TRBD1. J lost 1 base, V lost 3 bases, and 5 bases had no gene match. The CDR3 contains 14 residues. CDR1 is GTSNPN, CDR2 SVGIG, per germline (reference sequence).

The chain combines TRBV2 with TRBJ2-1, with D perhaps matching TRBD1 (6 bases). This CDR3 has 14 amino acids. Trimming took 4 bases from V and 2 from J, leaving 9 bases between them. The V gene's germline CDR1 is SNHLY and CDR2 FYNNEI. The CDR3 region is CASSARTAYNEQFF. The CDR3 DNA sequence: TGTGCCAGCAGTGCCCGGACAGCCTACAATGAGCAGTTCTTC.

This clonotype was seen once. This chain connects TRBV19 to TRBJ2-7; 7 bases fit TRBD1. The V gene end was trimmed by 6 bases and the J gene end by 2 bases; junction bases not matched to a gene: 4. The CDR3 contains 13 residues. Germline V gives CDR1 LNHDA, CDR2 SQIVND (reference sequence). The CDR3 DNA is TGTGCCAGTAGCCGACAGGGACCCTACGAGCAGTACTTC. Translating it yields CASSRQGPYEQYF.

The CDR3 nucleotides read TGTGCCAGCAGTTACAGGGGGGGCCCCTACGAGCAGTACTTC. Its protein is CASSYRGGPYEQYF. The chain combines TRBV6-6 with TRBJ2-7; possible D gene TRBD2, 7 bases. Germline V CDR1 and CDR2: MNHNY, SVGAGI (reference sequence). V lost 2 bases and J lost 2, with 10 bases in between. The CDR3 is made up of 14 amino acids.

This chain uses TRBV28 with TRBJ1-1; D gene unclear. CDR3 length: 12 amino acids. The V gene's germline CDR1 is MDHEN and CDR2 SYDVKM. Trimming shortened V by 3 bases and J by 10 bases, and 12 bases separated the two germline ends. The CDR3 nucleotides read TGTGCCAGCAGTTTTCGGGCCTTCAGAGCTTTCTTT. Protein product: CASSFRAFRAFF.

Here the CDR3 DNA reads TGTGCCAGCAGTTACTCCCGACAGGGATACTACCAGTACGTC. This translates into CASSYSRQGYYQYV. V usage is TRBV6-5 and J usage is TRBJ2-7, with TRBD1 matching 7 bases. CDR3 length: 14 residues. In germline, CDR1 is MNHEY, CDR2 SVGAGI. With 0 bases clipped from V and 10 bases from J, the junction kept 9 bases outside the gene matches.

The chain carries TRBV29-1 and TRBJ1-3; unclear D gene. The CDR3 has 15 residues. With 0 bases removed from V and 3 bases from J, the gap between germline ends came to 12 bases. Germline CDR1 reads SQVTM; CDR2 reads ANQGSEA. CDR3 amino acids: CSVEDLQVYGNTIYF. CDR3 coding DNA: TGCAGCGTTGAAGATCTTCAGGTATATGGAAACACCATATATTTT.

This clonotype was picked up one time. The chain uses TRBV28 and TRBJ2-7; D is undetermined. The CDR3 runs to 14 residues. Trimming removed 3 bases at V and 3 bases at J, with 12 bases between. Germline V gene data show CDR1 as MDHEN and CDR2 as SYDVKM. In DNA form, the CDR3 reads TGTGCCAGCAGTTTGAACAGTGCGAACTACGAGCAGTACGTC. It specifies CASSLNSANYEQYV.

The J gene is TRBJ1-5, the V gene TRBV4-3, with D unresolved. The CDR3 contains 13 residues. Trimming took 2 bases from V and 5 from J, leaving 7 bases between them. Germline V gene lookup returns CDR1 LGHNA and CDR2 YSLEER. The CDR3 DNA is TGCGCCAGCAGCCAACAGAACGATCAGCCCCAGCATTTT. It is translated as CASSQQNDQPQHF.